This is a list of T cell receptor beta chains from one sample in a study of cytomegalovirus exposure and HLA in healthy donors. Sequencing was performed with immunoSEQ multiplex PCR; in TCRdb, only in-frame clones are kept and a portion is missing. The sample has approximately 150,000 clones; around 85% are singletons. Sequencing input: PBMCs. The receptors were gathered from a man under 40 in good health and CMV-seropositive. CDR3s include the opening cysteine and the closing phenylalanine or tryptophan. The order of the fields is clone size, D gene, J gene, V gene, CDR3 DNA, CDR3 protein. D genes are given only for firm matches. Some rows mark clone size as missing; the rest say once, few, many or name a class of expanded clone.

clone_size: .; d_call: .; j_call: TRBJ1-3; v_call: TRBV29-1; cdr3_nt: TGCAGCGCCATCGACAGCAGCTCTGGAAACACCATATATTTT; cdr3_aa: CSAIDSSSGNTIYF
clone_size: .; d_call: .; j_call: TRBJ2-7; v_call: TRBV11-1; cdr3_nt: TGTGCCAGCAGCTTATCCCTAGGACAGTTCTACGAGCAGTACTTC; cdr3_aa: CASSLSLGQFYEQYF
clone_size: .; d_call: TRBD1; j_call: TRBJ1-2; v_call: TRBV19; cdr3_nt: TGTGCCAGTAGTCGGGACAGGGGGAACTATGGCTACACCTTC; cdr3_aa: CASSRDRGNYGYTF
clone_size: once; d_call: TRBD2; j_call: TRBJ2-3; v_call: TRBV5-1; cdr3_nt: TGCGCCAGCAGCTTAGCGGGGGGGCTTGGCACAGATACGCAGTATTTT; cdr3_aa: CASSLAGGLGTDTQYF
clone_size: .; d_call: .; j_call: TRBJ2-1; v_call: TRBV11-3; cdr3_nt: TGTGCCAGCAGCTCGACCCGGGAGCAGGCCTACAATGAGCAGTTCTTC; cdr3_aa: CASSSTREQAYNEQFF
clone_size: .; d_call: TRBD1; j_call: TRBJ1-2; v_call: TRBV4-1; cdr3_nt: TGCGCCAGCAGCCTTATTGGGAGGGGACAGGGGGCTCACTATGGCTACACCTTC; cdr3_aa: CASSLIGRGQGAHYGYTF
clone_size: .; d_call: .; j_call: TRBJ2-1; v_call: TRBV4-1; cdr3_nt: TGCGCCAGCAGTCAAGTCCCCCGGAGCTCCTACAATGAGCAGTTCTTC; cdr3_aa: CASSQVPRSSYNEQFF
clone_size: .; d_call: .; j_call: TRBJ2-5; v_call: TRBV10-3; cdr3_nt: TGTGCCATCAGTGGGCAGGCTGGGGAGACCCAGTACTTC; cdr3_aa: CAISGQAGETQYF
clone_size: .; d_call: .; j_call: TRBJ1-2; v_call: TRBV5-6; cdr3_nt: TGTGCCAGCAGCTTTATCACCCCCACAGTTACTAACTATGGCTACACCTTC; cdr3_aa: CASSFITPTVTNYGYTF
clone_size: .; d_call: TRBD1; j_call: TRBJ2-3; v_call: TRBV9; cdr3_nt: TGTGCCAGCAGCGTAGAAGGACAGGCCGCAGATACGCAGTATTTT; cdr3_aa: CASSVEGQAADTQYF
clone_size: once; d_call: .; j_call: TRBJ2-3; v_call: TRBV6-5; cdr3_nt: TGTGCCAGCAGGGGGGCCAGGACCGATACGCAGTATTTT; cdr3_aa: CASRGARTDTQYF
clone_size: .; d_call: .; j_call: TRBJ1-6; v_call: TRBV18; cdr3_nt: TGTGCCAGCTCACCACTCACCGGGGGGAATTCACCCCTCCACTTT; cdr3_aa: CASSPLTGGNSPLHF
clone_size: .; d_call: .; j_call: TRBJ1-1; v_call: TRBV29-1; cdr3_nt: TGCAGCGTCGAAACAGGCCTCAGGGCTTTCTTT; cdr3_aa: CSVETGLRAFF
clone_size: .; d_call: TRBD2; j_call: TRBJ2-2; v_call: TRBV10-2; cdr3_nt: TGCGCCAGCAGGAAAGAGCGGGGGAACGACGGGGAGCTGTTTTTT; cdr3_aa: CASRKERGNDGELFF
clone_size: .; d_call: .; j_call: TRBJ2-1; v_call: TRBV7-2; cdr3_nt: TGTGCCAGCAGCCCTATGGGGGGGGCGGAAAATGAGCAGTTCTTC; cdr3_aa: CASSPMGGAENEQFF
clone_size: .; d_call: .; j_call: TRBJ1-6; v_call: TRBV14; cdr3_nt: TGTGCCAGCAGCCAGATGGGGGGGATCCAACCCCTCCACTTT; cdr3_aa: CASSQMGGIQPLHF
clone_size: .; d_call: TRBD2; j_call: TRBJ2-1; v_call: TRBV2; cdr3_nt: TGTGCCAGCCTTGAGCGGGGGGCCTCATTCAATGAGCAGTTCTTC; cdr3_aa: CASLERGASFNEQFF
clone_size: .; d_call: .; j_call: TRBJ2-7; v_call: TRBV27; cdr3_nt: TGTGCCAGCAGTTCTTGGACTGGGTCCTACGAGCAGTACTTC; cdr3_aa: CASSSWTGSYEQYF
clone_size: once; d_call: .; j_call: TRBJ1-5; v_call: TRBV4-1; cdr3_nt: TGCGCCAGCAGCCATGAGCCCCAGGCGACCGGGAGTCAGCCCCAGCATTTT; cdr3_aa: CASSHEPQATGSQPQHF
clone_size: .; d_call: TRBD2; j_call: TRBJ2-3; v_call: TRBV11-2; cdr3_nt: TGTGCCAGCAGCCTCGGACTAGCGGGGGGGCGGGATACGCAGTATTTT; cdr3_aa: CASSLGLAGGRDTQYF
clone_size: .; d_call: TRBD1; j_call: TRBJ1-1; v_call: TRBV4-3; cdr3_nt: TGCGCCAGCAGCCAAGATTACAGGGGCTTTAGCACTGAAGCTTTCTTT; cdr3_aa: CASSQDYRGFSTEAFF
clone_size: .; d_call: .; j_call: TRBJ1-5; v_call: TRBV19; cdr3_nt: TGTGCCAGTAGTCAACCCCAGGGGTGGGATCAGCCCCAGCATTTT; cdr3_aa: CASSQPQGWDQPQHF